These 13 T cell receptor beta chains came from one sample sequenced in a study of T cells after yellow fever vaccination. TCRdb re-analysed the 5' RACE reads in MiXCR, keeping a single row per CDR3 protein. The top ten hold around 2.6% of the sample, which has 110,000 or so distinct CDR3 sequences, 7.2% seen once. Sequencing was performed on CD4+ T cells sorted from PBMCs, taken roughly 47 days after the first yellow fever vaccination. These receptors were taken from a man aged 18 to 29 who received the YFV17D yellow fever vaccine.

This clonotype was seen at least ten times. The chain recombines TRBV6-4 with TRBJ2-5, with 11 bases matching TRBD2. The CDR3 is 19 residues long. In germline, CDR1 is MRHNA, CDR2 SNTAGT. J was trimmed by 2 bases and V by 9 bases; bases with no gene match: 20. The chain's CDR3 is CASRPTRKLAGEKQETQYF. CDR3 sequence (DNA): TGTGCCAGTCGACCCACCCGAAAACTAGCGGGGGAAAAACAAGAGACCCAGTACTTC.

This clonotype was found many times. V usage is TRBV5-5 and J usage is TRBJ2-3; D remains ambiguous. CDR3 length: 12 residues. Germline V gene data show CDR1 as SGHKS and CDR2 as YYEKEE (reference sequence). With 4 bases removed from V and 2 bases from J, the gap between germline ends came to 5 bases. The CDR3: CASSQFTDTQYF. The CDR3 DNA reads as TGTGCCAGCAGCCAGTTCACAGATACGCAGTATTTT.

In its sample, this clonotype was seen many times. The V and J genes are TRBV7-2 and TRBJ2-6; TRBD1 aligns across 8 bases. This CDR3 has 16 amino acids. The V gene's germline CDR1 is SGHTA and CDR2 FQGNSA. Losses at the gene ends were 4 bases for V and 3 bases for J; bases not matched to a gene: 5. CDR3 DNA: TGTGCCAGCAGCTACGACAGGGGTGGTGGGGCCAACGTCCTGACTTTC. Amino acids: CASSYDRGGGANVLTF.

Ten or more counts support this clonotype. The chain links TRBV5-1 to TRBJ1-5; possible D gene TRBD1, 6 bases. The germline CDR1 and CDR2 sequences are SGHRS and YFSETQ. The CDR3 sequence is 15 residues long. With 4 bases removed from V and 0 bases from J, the gap between germline ends came to 11 bases. CDR3 protein: CASSLGQNSNQPQHF. CDR3 sequence (DNA): TGCGCCAGCAGCCTGGGACAAAATAGCAATCAGCCCCAGCATTTT. Full variable domain (missing parts from reference TRBV5-1 and TRBJ1-5): KAGVTQTPRYLIKTRGQQVTLSCSPISGHRSVSWYQQTPGQGLQFLFEYFSETQRNKGNFPGRFSGRQFSNSRSEMNVSTLELGDSALYLCASSLGQNSNQPQHFGDGTRLSIL.

This clonotype was found a few times. V usage is TRBV5-1 and J usage is TRBJ2-1; tentatively, D is TRBD1 (6 bases). V was shortened by 6 bases and J by 0 bases, with 10 bases between the two germline ends. This CDR3 comprises 14 residues. From germline, CDR1 is SGHRS and CDR2 YFSETQ. The CDR3 coding sequence is TGCGCCAGCACGAGGGGGAGCTCCTACAATGAGCAGTTCTTC. Residues: CASTRGSSYNEQFF. Looking up the rest from reference TRBV5-1 and TRBJ2-1 gives the full variable domain: KAGVTQTPRYLIKTRGQQVTLSCSPISGHRSVSWYQQTPGQGLQFLFEYFSETQRNKGNFPGRFSGRQFSNSRSEMNVSTLELGDSALYLCASTRGSSYNEQFFGPGTRLTVL.

There are many counts of this clonotype. The chain links TRBV5-1 to TRBJ2-7, with TRBD1 matching over 7 bases. This CDR3 comprises 14 residues. J was trimmed by 1 base and V by 4 bases; bases with no gene match: 5. Per the germline V gene, CDR1 is SGHRS and CDR2 is YFSETQ. In nucleotides, the CDR3 is TGCGCCAGCAGCACCGGGACAGTGTCCTACGAGCAGTACTTC. The encoded protein is CASSTGTVSYEQYF.

This clonotype appeared many times. The V and J genes are TRBV20-1 and TRBJ2-1; 11 bases align to TRBD1. Germline CDR1 is DFQATT and CDR2 is SNEGSKA (reference sequence). V shed 5 bases and J 5 bases; nucleotides not matched to a gene: 8. The CDR3 covers 15 residues. Here the CDR3 reads CSAPLRDRGNNEQFF. In DNA, the CDR3 is TGCAGTGCTCCACTCCGGGACAGGGGGAACAATGAGCAGTTCTTC.

Only a few counts were recorded for this clonotype. V gene TRBV7-9 combines with J gene TRBJ1-1; tentative D call: TRBD1 (5 bases). From germline, CDR1 is SEHNR and CDR2 FQNEAQ (reference sequence). The V end was cut by 0 bases, the J end by 0 bases, with 8 bases between. This CDR3 contains 15 residues. The DNA of the CDR3 is TGTGCCAGCAGCTTAGCCGGACACATGAACACTGAAGCTTTCTTT. Its protein product is CASSLAGHMNTEAFF.

This clonotype was seen a handful of times. This chain uses TRBV15 with TRBJ2-3; D ambiguous. The CDR3 extends over 12 amino acids. Trimming shortened V by 4 bases and J by 0 bases, and 2 bases separated the two germline ends. Germline V CDR1 and CDR2: LNHNV, YYDKDF (reference sequence). DNA for the CDR3: TGTGCCACCAGCACTAGCACAGATACGCAGTATTTT. Translation: CATSTSTDTQYF.

There are many counts of this clonotype. The V call is TRBV7-2, the J call TRBJ1-5, with 7 bases identical to TRBD1. The CDR3 covers 15 residues. After removal of 4 bases from V and 3 bases from J, the junction contained 6 bases not matched to a gene. CDR1 and CDR2 (germline): SGHTA, FQGNSA. CDR3 in DNA: TGTGCCAGCAGCTCAGGGGGACGGGACAATCAGCCCCAGCATTTT. It translates to CASSSGGRDNQPQHF.

This clonotype was picked up many times. The chain recombines TRBV5-1 with TRBJ1-4; D is uncertain. CDR1 and CDR2 (germline): SGHRS, YFSETQ. Trimming stripped 0 bases from V and 8 bases from J, with 11 bases between. CDR3 size: 14 residues. The CDR3 spells CASSLGGVREKLFF. CDR3 DNA: TGCGCCAGCAGCTTGGGTGGCGTGCGCGAAAAACTGTTTTTT. Variable domain in full (rest from reference TRBV5-1 and TRBJ1-4): KAGVTQTPRYLIKTRGQQVTLSCSPISGHRSVSWYQQTPGQGLQFLFEYFSETQRNKGNFPGRFSGRQFSNSRSEMNVSTLELGDSALYLCASSLGGVREKLFFGSGTQLSVL.

This clonotype was recorded many times. The chain recombines TRBV3-1 with TRBJ2-1, with 7 nucleotides matching TRBD2. This CDR3 is 13 amino acids long. The ends lost 4 bases at V and 5 bases at J; junction bases unmatched: 2. CDR1 is LGHDT, CDR2 YNNKEL, per germline (reference sequence). CDR3 bases: TGTGCCAGCAGCCTACGGGGGGACAATGAGCAGTTCTTC. This translates into CASSLRGDNEQFF.

This clonotype was seen ten or more times. The chain combines TRBV11-2 with TRBJ2-3, with a weak D call TRBD2 (7 bases). Germline values: CDR1 SGHAT, CDR2 FQNNGV. This CDR3 contains 14 residues. Trimming took 1 base from V and 4 from J, leaving 9 bases between them. The CDR3 loop reads CASSLGGGPDTQYF. CDR3 DNA sequence: TGTGCCAGCAGCTTAGGGGGGGGCCCAGATACGCAGTATTTT.